These 5 T cell receptor beta chains came from one sample sequenced in a study of blood T cell repertoires in COVID-19. Generated by immunoSEQ multiplex PCR, the TCRdb table keeps only in-frame clones and is missing some. The sample lists over 150,000 clones; 65% to 85% were seen once. The sample was peripheral blood. These receptors all come from a woman between 40 and 55 years old with COVID-19, enrolled during active disease.

This clone has only a few counts. This chain joins TRBV12-3 or TRBV12-4 and TRBJ2-3; D possibly corresponds to TRBD1 (6 bases). The CDR3 is 13 residues long. V lost 5 bases and J lost 7, with 13 bases in between. CDR3 protein: CASSPTGTYTQYF. The DNA of the CDR3 is TGTGCCAGCAGTCCAACAGGGACATATACGCAGTATTTT.

The chain links TRBV13 to TRBJ1-6; 8 nucleotides agree with TRBD1. The CDR3 runs to 16 residues. Germline assignment: CDR1 PRHDT and CDR2 FYEKMQ (reference sequence). Trimming removed 4 bases from V and 9 bases from J; junction bases left unmatched: 11. In DNA, the CDR3 is TGTGCCAGCAGCTCTCGTGTTACAGGGGGAGGTTCACCCCTCCACTTT. This encodes CASSSRVTGGGSPLHF.

The genes are TRBV15 and TRBJ1-1; no clear D. The CDR3 is made up of 15 amino acids. With 0 bases removed from V and 1 base from J, the gap between germline ends came to 9 bases. CDR1 is LNHNV and CDR2 is YYDKDF in the germline V gene (reference sequence). The CDR3 DNA sequence: TGTGCCACCAGCAGAGATAAGGCAGGGAACACTGAAGCTTTCTTT. Translating it yields CATSRDKAGNTEAFF.

Written as DNA, the CDR3 is TGTGCCAGTAGTTTCCGGACGGGACAGTCAAATGAGCAGTTCTTC. Amino acids: CASSFRTGQSNEQFF. The chain recombines TRBV19 with TRBJ2-1, with 7 nucleotides matching TRBD1. This CDR3 region has 15 residues. The trim removed 5 bases at V and 7 bases at J, leaving 11 bases unmatched. Germline CDR1 is LNHDA and CDR2 is SQIVND (reference sequence).

This chain joins TRBV28 and TRBJ1-5; 8 nucleotides line up with TRBD1. With 4 bases clipped from V and 2 bases from J, the junction kept 10 bases outside the gene matches. The CDR3 has 17 amino acids. Germline V gene data show CDR1 as MDHEN and CDR2 as SYDVKM. The CDR3 DNA is TGTGCCAGCAGTTCACAGGGGGTTGGGATCGGCAATCAGCCCCAGCATTTT. Translated, it gives CASSSQGVGIGNQPQHF.